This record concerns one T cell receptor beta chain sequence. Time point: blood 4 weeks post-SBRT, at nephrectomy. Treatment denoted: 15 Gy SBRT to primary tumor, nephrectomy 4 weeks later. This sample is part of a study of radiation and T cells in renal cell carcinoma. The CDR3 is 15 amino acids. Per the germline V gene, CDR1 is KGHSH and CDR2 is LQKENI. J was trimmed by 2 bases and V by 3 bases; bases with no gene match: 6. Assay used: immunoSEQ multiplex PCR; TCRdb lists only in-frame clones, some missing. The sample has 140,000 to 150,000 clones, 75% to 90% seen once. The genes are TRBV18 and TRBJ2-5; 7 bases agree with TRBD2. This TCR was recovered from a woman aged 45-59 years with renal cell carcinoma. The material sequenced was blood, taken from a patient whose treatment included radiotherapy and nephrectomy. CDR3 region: CASSPASGIQETQYF. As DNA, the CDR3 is TGTGCCAGCTCACCGGCTAGCGGAATACAAGAGACCCAGTACTTC.